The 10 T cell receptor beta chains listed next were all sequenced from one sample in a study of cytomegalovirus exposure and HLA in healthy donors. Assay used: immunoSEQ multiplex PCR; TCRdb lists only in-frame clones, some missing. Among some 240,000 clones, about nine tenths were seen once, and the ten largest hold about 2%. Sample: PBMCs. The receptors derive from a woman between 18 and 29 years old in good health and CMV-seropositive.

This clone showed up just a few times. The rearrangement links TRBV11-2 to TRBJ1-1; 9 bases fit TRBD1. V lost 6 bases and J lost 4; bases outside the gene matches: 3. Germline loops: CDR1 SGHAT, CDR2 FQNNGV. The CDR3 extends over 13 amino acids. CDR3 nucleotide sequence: TGTGCCAGCAGTCTGACAGGGGGCACTGAAGCTTTCTTT. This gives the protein CASSLTGGTEAFF. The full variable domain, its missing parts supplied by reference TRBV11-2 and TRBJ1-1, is EAGVAQSPRYKIIEKRQSVAFWCNPISGHATLYWYQQILGQGPKLLIQFQNNGVVDDSQLPKDRFSAERLKGVDSTLKIQPAKLEDSAVYLCASSLTGGTEAFFGQGTRLTVV.

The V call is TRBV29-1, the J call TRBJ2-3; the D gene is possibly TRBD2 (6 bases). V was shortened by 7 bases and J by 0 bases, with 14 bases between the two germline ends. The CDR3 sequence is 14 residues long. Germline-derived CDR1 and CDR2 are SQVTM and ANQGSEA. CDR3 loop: CSGGISGSTDTQYF. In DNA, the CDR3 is TGCAGCGGGGGAATTAGCGGTAGCACAGATACGCAGTATTTT.

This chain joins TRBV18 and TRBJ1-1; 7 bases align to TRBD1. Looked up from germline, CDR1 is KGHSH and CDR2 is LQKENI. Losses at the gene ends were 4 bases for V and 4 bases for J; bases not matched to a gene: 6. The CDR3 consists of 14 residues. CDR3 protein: CASSQQGFITEAFF. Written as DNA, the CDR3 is TGTGCCAGCTCACAACAGGGGTTCATCACTGAAGCTTTCTTT.

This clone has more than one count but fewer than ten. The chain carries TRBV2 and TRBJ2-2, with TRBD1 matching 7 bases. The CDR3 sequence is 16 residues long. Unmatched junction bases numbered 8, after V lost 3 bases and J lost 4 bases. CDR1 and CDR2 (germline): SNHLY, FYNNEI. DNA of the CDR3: TGTGCCAGCAGTGAGATGGCGTACAGGGGCACCGGGGAGCTGTTTTTT. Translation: CASSEMAYRGTGELFF.

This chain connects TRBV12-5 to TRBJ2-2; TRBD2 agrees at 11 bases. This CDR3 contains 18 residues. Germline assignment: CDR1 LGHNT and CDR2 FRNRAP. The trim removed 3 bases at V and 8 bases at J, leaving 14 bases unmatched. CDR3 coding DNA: TGTGCTAGTGGTTTTGTAAAGGCCGGGACTAGCGGTGGGGGGGAGCTGTTTTTT. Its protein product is CASGFVKAGTSGGGELFF. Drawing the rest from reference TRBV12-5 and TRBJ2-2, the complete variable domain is DARVTQTPRHKVTEMGQEVTMRCQPILGHNTVFWYRQTMMQGLELLAYFRNRAPLDDSGMPKDRFSAEMPDATLATLKIQPSEPRDSAVYFCASGFVKAGTSGGGELFFGEGSRLTVL.

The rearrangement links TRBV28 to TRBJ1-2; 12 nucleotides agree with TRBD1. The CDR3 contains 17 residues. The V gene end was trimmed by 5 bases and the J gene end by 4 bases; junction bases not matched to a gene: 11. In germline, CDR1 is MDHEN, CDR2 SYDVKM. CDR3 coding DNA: TGTGCCAGCAGTACACCGGGACAGGGGGCGGGTAGCTATGGCTACACCTTC. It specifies CASSTPGQGAGSYGYTF.

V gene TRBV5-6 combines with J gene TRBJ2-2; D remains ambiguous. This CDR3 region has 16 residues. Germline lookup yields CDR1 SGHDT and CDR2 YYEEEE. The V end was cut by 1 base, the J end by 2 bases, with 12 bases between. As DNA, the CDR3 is TGTGCCAGCAGCTTGTTCACATCTCGTAACACCGGGGAGCTGTTTTTT. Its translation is CASSLFTSRNTGELFF.

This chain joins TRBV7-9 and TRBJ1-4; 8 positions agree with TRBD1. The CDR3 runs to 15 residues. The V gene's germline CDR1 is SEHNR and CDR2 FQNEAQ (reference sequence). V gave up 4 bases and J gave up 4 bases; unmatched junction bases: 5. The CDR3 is CASSSGQGLNEKLFF. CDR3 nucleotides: TGTGCCAGCAGCTCCGGACAGGGCCTTAATGAAAAACTGTTTTTT. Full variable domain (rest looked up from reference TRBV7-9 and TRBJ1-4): DTGVSQNPRHKITKRGQNVTFRCDPISEHNRLYWYRQTLGQGPEFLTYFQNEAQLEKSRLLSDRFSAERPKGSFSTLEIQRTEQGDSAMYLCASSSGQGLNEKLFFGSGTQLSVL.

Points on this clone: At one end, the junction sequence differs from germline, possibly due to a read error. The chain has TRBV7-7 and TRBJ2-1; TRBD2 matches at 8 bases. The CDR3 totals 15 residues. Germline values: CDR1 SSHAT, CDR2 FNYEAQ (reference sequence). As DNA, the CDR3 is TGTGCTAGCAGCTTGAGCGGGAGCTCCTACAATGAGCAGTTCTTC. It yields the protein CASSLSGSSYNEQFF.

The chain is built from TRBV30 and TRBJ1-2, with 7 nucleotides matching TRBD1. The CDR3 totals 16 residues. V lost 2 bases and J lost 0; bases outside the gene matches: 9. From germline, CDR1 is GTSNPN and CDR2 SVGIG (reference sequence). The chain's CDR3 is CAWSIKGQPPNYGYTF. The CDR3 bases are TGTGCCTGGAGTATAAAGGGACAGCCTCCTAACTATGGCTACACCTTC.